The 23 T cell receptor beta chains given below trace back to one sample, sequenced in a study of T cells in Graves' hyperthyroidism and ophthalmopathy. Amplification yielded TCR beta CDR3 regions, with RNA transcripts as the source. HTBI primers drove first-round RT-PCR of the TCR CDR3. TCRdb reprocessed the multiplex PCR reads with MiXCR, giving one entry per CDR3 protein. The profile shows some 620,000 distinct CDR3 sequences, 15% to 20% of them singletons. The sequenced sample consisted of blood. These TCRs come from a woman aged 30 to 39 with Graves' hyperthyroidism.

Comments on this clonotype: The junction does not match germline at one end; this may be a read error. DNA of the CDR3: TGTGCCAGCAGCTTAGATCTAGCGGGAGGGCCGACAGATATGCAGTATTTT. Protein product: CASSLDLAGGPTDMQYF. This rearrangement joins TRBV7-8 to TRBJ2-3; the match to TRBD2 covers 12 bases. The CDR3 is made up of 17 amino acids. CDR1 and CDR2 from the germline V gene are SGHVS and FQNEAQ.

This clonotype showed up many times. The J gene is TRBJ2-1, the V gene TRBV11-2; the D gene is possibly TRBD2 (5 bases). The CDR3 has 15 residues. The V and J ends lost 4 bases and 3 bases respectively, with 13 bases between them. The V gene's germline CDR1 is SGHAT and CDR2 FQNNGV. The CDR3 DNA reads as TGTGCCAGCAGCTCCGGGGTAGCGAGCTACAATGAGCAGTTCTTC. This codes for CASSSGVASYNEQFF.

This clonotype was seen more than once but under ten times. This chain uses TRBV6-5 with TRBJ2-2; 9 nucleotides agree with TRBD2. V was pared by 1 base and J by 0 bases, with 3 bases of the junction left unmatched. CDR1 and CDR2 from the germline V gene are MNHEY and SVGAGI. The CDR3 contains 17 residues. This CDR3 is CASSYFSGRSNTGELFF. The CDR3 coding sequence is TGTGCCAGCAGTTACTTTAGCGGGAGATCGAACACCGGGGAGCTGTTTTTT.

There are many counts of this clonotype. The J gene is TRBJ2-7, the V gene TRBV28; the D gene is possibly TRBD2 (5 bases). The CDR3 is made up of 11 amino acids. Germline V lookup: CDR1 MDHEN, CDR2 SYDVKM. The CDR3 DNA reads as TGTGCGAGCGCCAAGGGAGACGAGCAGTACTTC. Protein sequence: CASAKGDEQYF. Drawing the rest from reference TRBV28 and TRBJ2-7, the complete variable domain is DVKVTQSSRYLVKRTGEKVFLECVQDMDHENMFWYRQDPGLGLRLIYFSYDVKMKEKGDIPEGYSVSREKKERFSLILESASTNQTSMYLCASAKGDEQYFGPGTRLTVT.

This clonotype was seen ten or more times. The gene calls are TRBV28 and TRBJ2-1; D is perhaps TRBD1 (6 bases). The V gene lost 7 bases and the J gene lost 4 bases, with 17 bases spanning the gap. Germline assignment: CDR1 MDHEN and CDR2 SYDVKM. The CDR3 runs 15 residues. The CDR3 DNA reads TGTGCCAGCACCCCTTCCCCCCAGGGGTACAATGAGCAGTTCTTC. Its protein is CASTPSPQGYNEQFF.

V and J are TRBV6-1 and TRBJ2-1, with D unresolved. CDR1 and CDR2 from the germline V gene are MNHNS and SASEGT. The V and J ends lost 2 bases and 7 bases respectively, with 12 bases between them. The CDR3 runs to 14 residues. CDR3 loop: CASSESLVSNEQFF. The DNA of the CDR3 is TGTGCCAGCAGTGAATCGCTAGTTTCGAATGAGCAGTTCTTC.

The CDR3 coding sequence is TGCAGCGTTGAGACTAGCGGGACCACAGATACGCAGTATTTT. Amino acids: CSVETSGTTDTQYF. The chain couples TRBV29-1 to TRBJ2-3, with 11 bases identical to TRBD2. Losses at the gene ends were 3 bases for V and 2 bases for J; bases not matched to a gene: 1. The germline V gene encodes CDR1 SQVTM and CDR2 ANQGSEA. This CDR3 has 14 residues.

This chain's CDR3 is CASSLHGGTYTSYEQYF. The CDR3 coding sequence is TGTGCCAGCAGCTTACACGGAGGGACCTATACCTCCTACGAGCAGTACTTC. The V call is TRBV7-2, the J call TRBJ2-7; possible D gene TRBD2, 6 bases. The CDR3 sequence is 17 residues long. Germline V gene lookup returns CDR1 SGHTA and CDR2 FQGNSA. V dropped 2 bases and J dropped 0 bases, with 17 bases sitting between them.

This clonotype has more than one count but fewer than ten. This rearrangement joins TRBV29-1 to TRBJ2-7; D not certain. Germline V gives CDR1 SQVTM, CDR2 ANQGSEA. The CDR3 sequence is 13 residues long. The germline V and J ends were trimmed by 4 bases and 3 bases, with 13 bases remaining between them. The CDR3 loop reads CSVVGLNHYEQYF. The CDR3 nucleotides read TGCAGCGTTGTCGGTCTCAACCACTACGAGCAGTACTTC.

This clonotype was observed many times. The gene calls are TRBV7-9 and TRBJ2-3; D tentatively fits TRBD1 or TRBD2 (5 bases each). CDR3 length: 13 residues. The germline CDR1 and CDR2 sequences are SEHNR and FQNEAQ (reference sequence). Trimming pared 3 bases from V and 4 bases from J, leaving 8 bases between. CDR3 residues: CASSFRDPDTQYF. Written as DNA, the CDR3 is TGTGCCAGCAGCTTCCGGGACCCAGATACGCAGTATTTT.

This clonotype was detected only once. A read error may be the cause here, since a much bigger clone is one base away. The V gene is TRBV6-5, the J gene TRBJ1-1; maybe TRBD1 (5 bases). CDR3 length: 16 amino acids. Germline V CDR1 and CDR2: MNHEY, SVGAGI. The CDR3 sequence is CASSYWDGDPNTGAFF. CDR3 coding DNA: TGTGCCAGCAGTTACTGGGACGGGGACCCGAACACTGGAGCTTTCTTT.

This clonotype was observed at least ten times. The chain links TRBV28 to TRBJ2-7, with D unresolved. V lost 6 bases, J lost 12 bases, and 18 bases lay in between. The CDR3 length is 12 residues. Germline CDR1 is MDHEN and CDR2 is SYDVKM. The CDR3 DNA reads TGTGCCAGCAGGTCAACCACCCCTATGAGGTACTTC. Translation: CASRSTTPMRYF.

CDR3 bases: TGTGCCAGCAGCTCCTTGAGGCAGGCTGCTTACAATGAGCAGTTCTTC. This translates into CASSSLRQAAYNEQFF. The chain has TRBV11-2 and TRBJ2-1; no definite D call. Trimming took off 4 bases at V and 4 bases at J, with 17 bases between the two ends. This CDR3 region has 16 residues. The germline CDR1 and CDR2 sequences are SGHAT and FQNNGV.

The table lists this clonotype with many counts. The CDR3 loop reads CASTSSGRGLGGELFF. Here the CDR3 DNA reads TGTGCCAGCACTTCGAGCGGACGGGGCTTAGGCGGGGAGCTGTTTTTT. V and J are TRBV27 and TRBJ2-2; either TRBD1 or TRBD2 may supply D (5 bases each). In germline, CDR1 is MNHEY, CDR2 SMNVEV (reference sequence). The CDR3 contains 16 residues. V was clipped by 7 bases and J by 7 bases, with 22 bases between them.

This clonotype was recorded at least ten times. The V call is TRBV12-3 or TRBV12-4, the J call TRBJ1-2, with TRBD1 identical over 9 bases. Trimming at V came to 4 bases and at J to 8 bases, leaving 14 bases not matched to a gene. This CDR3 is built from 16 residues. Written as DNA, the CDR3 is TGTGCCAGCAGTTCCAATGTGGACAGGGGAGCATCCGGCTACACCTTC. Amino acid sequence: CASSSNVDRGASGYTF.

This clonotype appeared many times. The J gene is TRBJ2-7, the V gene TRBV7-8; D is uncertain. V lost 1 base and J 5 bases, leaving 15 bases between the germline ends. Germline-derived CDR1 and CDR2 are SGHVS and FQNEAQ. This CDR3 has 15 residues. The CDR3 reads CASSLVSGSGNEQYF. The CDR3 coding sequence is TGTGCCAGCAGCTTAGTCTCCGGGTCTGGGAACGAGCAGTACTTC.

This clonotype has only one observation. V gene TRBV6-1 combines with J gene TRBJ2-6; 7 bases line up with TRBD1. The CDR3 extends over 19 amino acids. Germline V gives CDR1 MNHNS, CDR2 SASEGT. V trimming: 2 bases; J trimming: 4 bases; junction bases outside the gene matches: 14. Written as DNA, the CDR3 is TGTGCCAGCAGTGAAACCACTGTGGACAGGTTGTCGGGGGCCAACGTCCTGACTTTC. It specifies CASSETTVDRLSGANVLTF.

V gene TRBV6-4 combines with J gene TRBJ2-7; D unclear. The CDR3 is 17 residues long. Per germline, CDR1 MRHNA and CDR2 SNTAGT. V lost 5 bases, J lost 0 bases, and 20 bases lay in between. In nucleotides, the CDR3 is TGTGCCAGCAGTTATGACGAAATAGGAGCGACCTCCTACGAGCAGTACTTC. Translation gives CASSYDEIGATSYEQYF.

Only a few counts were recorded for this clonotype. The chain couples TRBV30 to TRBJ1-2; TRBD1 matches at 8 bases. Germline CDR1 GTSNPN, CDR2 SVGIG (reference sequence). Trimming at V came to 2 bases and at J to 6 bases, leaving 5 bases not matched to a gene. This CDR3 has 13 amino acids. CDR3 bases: TGTGCCTGGAGTCAAAACAGGGGGGATGGCTACACCTTC. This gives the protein CAWSQNRGDGYTF.

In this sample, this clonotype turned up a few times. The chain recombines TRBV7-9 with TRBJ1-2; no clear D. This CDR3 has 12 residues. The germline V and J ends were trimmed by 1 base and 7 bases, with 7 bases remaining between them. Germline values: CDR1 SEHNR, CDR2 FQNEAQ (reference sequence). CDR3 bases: TGTGCCAGCAGCTTAGACGTGGGTGGCTACACCTTC. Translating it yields CASSLDVGGYTF. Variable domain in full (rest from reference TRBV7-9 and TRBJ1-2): DTGVSQNPRHKITKRGQNVTFRCDPISEHNRLYWYRQTLGQGPEFLTYFQNEAQLEKSRLLSDRFSAERPKGSFSTLEIQRTEQGDSAMYLCASSLDVGGYTFGSGTRLTVV.

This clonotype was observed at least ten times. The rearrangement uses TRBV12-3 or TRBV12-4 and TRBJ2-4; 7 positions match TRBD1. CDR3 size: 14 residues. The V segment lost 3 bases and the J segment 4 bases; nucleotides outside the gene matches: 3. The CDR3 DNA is TGTGCCAGCAGTTTGACGGGACAGAAAAACATTCAGTACTTC. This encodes CASSLTGQKNIQYF.

CDR3 DNA: TGTGCCAGCAGCCCCAGGGTAGTTAGGTCCCAGCATTTT. Translation: CASSPRVVRSQHF. V usage is TRBV28 and J usage is TRBJ1-5, with D possibly TRBD1 on 5 matching bases. Germline V gene lookup returns CDR1 MDHEN and CDR2 SYDVKM. The CDR3 loop spans 13 amino acids. V was pared by 6 bases and J by 11 bases, with 17 bases between. Looking up the rest from reference TRBV28 and TRBJ1-5 gives the full variable domain: DVKVTQSSRYLVKRTGEKVFLECVQDMDHENMFWYRQDPGLGLRLIYFSYDVKMKEKGDIPEGYSVSREKKERFSLILESASTNQTSMYLCASSPRVVRSQHFGDGTRLSIL.

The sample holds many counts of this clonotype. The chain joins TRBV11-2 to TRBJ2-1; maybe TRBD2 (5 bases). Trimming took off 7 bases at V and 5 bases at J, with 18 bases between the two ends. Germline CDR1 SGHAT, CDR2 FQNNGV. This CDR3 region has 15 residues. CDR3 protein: CASTKEGSQDNEQFF. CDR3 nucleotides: TGTGCCAGCACTAAAGAGGGAAGTCAGGACAATGAGCAGTTCTTC.